The clone carrying this T cell receptor beta chain was counted only a few times. Its specificity is unknown. This sample stems from a study of beta chain features in type 1 diabetes. Study-wide results and caveats: TCRB CDR3s from Type 1 diabetes patients were moderately but significantly shorter in all four CD4+ subsets. For patients and controls alike, PCR might favor shorter templates to the same degree. Small HLA sub-analyses could not settle whether HLA shapes TCRB rearrangement.

Expressed TCRB transcripts were sequenced because the isolated RNA had all been reverse transcribed beforehand. Clones were read by immunoSEQ multiplex PCR, and TCRdb kept only the in-frame ones, dropping some. The table lists roughly 250,000 clones, roughly 20% of them singletons. Cells sorted by CD45RO/CCR7/CD25/CD127/CD95/CD27 comprised CD4+ naive, central memory, regulatory and stem cell-like memory cells. CDR1 LNHNV and CDR2 YYDKDF come from the germline V gene (reference sequence). CDR3 length: 11 residues. V dropped 8 bases and J dropped 1 base, with 6 bases sitting between them. Sequencing was performed on naive CD4+ T cells from blood. The chain is built from TRBV15 and TRBJ2-7; TRBD1 is a possible D gene (5 bases). This TCR was sampled from a woman aged 40 to 50 with type 1 diabetes. CDR3 sequence: CATRQSYEQYF. For the CDR3, the DNA is TGTGCCACCCGACAGTCCTACGAGCAGTACTTC.